The next 5 T cell receptor beta chains were all read from a single sample in a study of T cells in women clearing cervical HPV infection. Profiled with immunoSEQ multiplex PCR; TCRdb holds only in-frame clones, not every one. The sample table includes under 30,000 clones. Source material: blood buffy coat. These receptors originate from a woman aged 18-70 years with a cervical HPV16 infection that either progressed to CIN3+ or cleared (not recorded which).

Regarding this clone: The CDR3 end falls 3 residues outside the read, so it is completed with the germline J gene. This chain connects TRBV20-1 to TRBJ2-2; possibly TRBD1 for D (6 bases). Germline values: CDR1 DFQATT, CDR2 SNEGSKA (reference sequence). This CDR3 is built from 14 residues. The CDR3 sequence: CSASPSGVEAPLFF. The CDR3 DNA, read in part, is TGCAGTGCTAGCCCTTCAGGGGTGGAGGCACCG.

The CDR3 here is CSARTDTGNYGYTF. The CDR3 DNA, read in part, is TGCAGTGCCCGGACCGATACAGGGAACTATGGC. This sequence joins TRBV20-1 and TRBJ1-2, with a tentative D call TRBD1 (6 bases). The read stops 3 residues short of the end of the CDR3; the missing end is completed from the germline J gene. Trimming cost V 6 bases and J 2 bases, with 16 bases left between them. This CDR3 contains 14 residues. Germline values: CDR1 DFQATT, CDR2 SNEGSKA (reference sequence).

About this clone: The CDR3 end falls 3 residues outside the read, so it is completed with the germline J gene. This chain uses TRBV6-1 with TRBJ1-5; the D gene is possibly TRBD1 (5 bases). Looked up from germline, CDR1 is MNHNS and CDR2 is SASEGT. The CDR3 length is 15 residues. Deletions cut 4 bases from V and 0 bases from J, with 10 bases between. The CDR3 is CASSASGNSNQPQHF. CDR3 DNA (partial): TGTGCCAGCAGTGCTTCAGGGAATAGCAATCAGCCC.

As regards this clone: Coverage ceases 3 residues before the CDR3 finishes, and the germline J gene fills in the end. The chain carries TRBV5-1 and TRBJ2-2; D possibly corresponds to TRBD2 (7 bases). Germline CDR1 is SGHRS and CDR2 is YFSETQ. V lost 7 bases to trimming and J lost 5 bases, with 18 bases between them. The CDR3 spans 15 residues. The CDR3 DNA, read in part, is TGCGCCAGCGCCCTCGGGGGGCGGTATACCGGGGAG. It encodes CASALGGRYTGE. In full, the CDR3 reads CASALGGRYTGELFF.

As for this clone: The read comes to an end 3 residues before the CDR3 does, leaving the germline J gene to fill in the end. This rearrangement joins TRBV2 to TRBJ2-2; TRBD1 aligns across 10 bases. Germline CDR1 SNHLY, CDR2 FYNNEI. This CDR3 is 17 amino acids long. Incomplete CDR3 DNA: TGTGCCAGCAGCCCCGGGACAGGGGTCTCTGGGGCCAACGTG. This codes for CASSPGTGVSGANV. The whole CDR3 reads CASSPGTGVSGANVLFF. The whole variable domain, filled in from reference TRBV2 and TRBJ2-2, reads EPEVTQTPSHQVTQMGQEVILRCVPISNHLYFYWYRQILGQKVEFLVSFYNNEISEKSEIFDDQFSVERPDGSNFTLKIRSTKLEDSAMYFCASSPGTGVSGANVLFFGEGSRLTVL.